This TCR beta chain is from a study of beta chain features in type 1 diabetes. Germline lookup yields CDR1 MNHEY and CDR2 SVGAGI. The CDR3 extends over 12 amino acids. V lost 2 bases to trimming and J lost 13 bases; unmatched junction nucleotides: 6. Expressed TCRB transcripts were sequenced because the entire RNA isolate underwent reverse transcription. Produced via immunoSEQ multiplex PCR; TCRdb's table is partial and in-frame only. Seen here are about 110,000 clones, almost 40% observed once, and the top ten hold roughly 0.064%. This clonotype was sampled from a woman aged 18-35 years in good health. The specimen was stem cell memory CD4+ T cells from blood. The J gene is TRBJ1-2, the V gene TRBV6-5; 8 bases are shared with TRBD1. CDR3 region: CASSYGGQGTTF. CDR3 bases: TGTGCCAGCAGTTACGGCGGACAGGGTACCACCTTC.